One T cell receptor (beta chain) is described in this entry. The CDR3 is 15 amino acids. V lost 8 bases to trimming and J lost 0 bases; unmatched junction nucleotides: 7. Germline CDR1 and CDR2: MNHNY and SVGAGI (reference sequence). The entry originates in a study of blood T cell repertoires in COVID-19. Original processing methods: Researchers report that nucleated cell counts were estimated from reference gene primer amplification. Profiled with immunoSEQ multiplex PCR; TCRdb holds only in-frame clones, not every one. V, J and clone size are taken as reported in that table, and D and trimming were inferred from the DNA itself. Seen here are tens of thousands of clones, approximately 83% observed once, and the top ten hold under 5%.

This chain links TRBV6-6 with TRBJ1-5, with 7 nucleotides matching TRBD1. Material for sequencing was peripheral blood. This clonotype was obtained from a woman aged 60 to 75 with acute or convalescent COVID-19. CDR3 region: CASGTAANSNQPQHF. The CDR3 DNA reads as TGTGCCAGCGGGACAGCTGCCAATAGCAATCAGCCCCAGCATTTT.